The T cell receptor beta chain described here comes from a study of shared clonotypes between healthy human individuals. Study outcomes and limitations: An anticipated effect of sequencing depth on clonotype sharing among donors was recognized. Non-shared clonotypes had lower generation probabilities than those shared by all four donors. The study's rarefaction showed incomplete sorted-subset sequencing despite large depth.

Original processing notes: Junction-only immunoSEQ sequences carried no quality scores, so filtering differed. Only in-frame clones appear in the TCRdb table, and some are missing; sequencing was by immunoSEQ multiplex PCR. Clone size and V and J calls were adopted from that table, with D and trimming inferred from the DNA. The repertoire has more than 850,000 clones, 70% to 80% of them found once; the top ten carry 0.5% to 0.6%. The germline gives CDR1 SGHRS, CDR2 YFSETQ. V dropped 6 bases and J dropped 5; count of bases not matched to a gene: 15. The CDR3 is made up of 16 amino acids. About this clone itself: Its specificity is not known.

Sequenced input: memory CD4+ T cells from PBMCs. Subset denoted: CD45RA-negative fraction. The clonotype was recovered from a young man in good health. Some clones in this sample may be carry-over from other donors' samples. This chain links TRBV5-1 with TRBJ2-5, with TRBD2 identical over 8 bases. CDR3 coding DNA: TGCGCCAGCATAAGCGGGAGAGATGGCGTAGGGGAGACCCAGTACTTC. Protein: CASISGRDGVGETQYF.